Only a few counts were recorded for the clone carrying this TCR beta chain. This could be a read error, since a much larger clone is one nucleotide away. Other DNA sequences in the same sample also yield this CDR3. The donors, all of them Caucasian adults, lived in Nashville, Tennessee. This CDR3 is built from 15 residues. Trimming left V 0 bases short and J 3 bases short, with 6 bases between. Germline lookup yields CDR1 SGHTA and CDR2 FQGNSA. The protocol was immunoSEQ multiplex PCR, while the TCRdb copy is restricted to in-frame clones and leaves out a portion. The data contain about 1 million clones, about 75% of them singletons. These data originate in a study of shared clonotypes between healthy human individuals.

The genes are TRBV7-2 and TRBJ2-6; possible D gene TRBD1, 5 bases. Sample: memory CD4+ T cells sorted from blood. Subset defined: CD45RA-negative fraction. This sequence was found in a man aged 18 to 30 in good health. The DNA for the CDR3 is TGTGCCAGCAGCTTAGCAGGGGTTGGGGCCAACGTCCTGACTTTC. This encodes CASSLAGVGANVLTF.